This T cell receptor beta chain derives from a study of OX40 agonist ivuxolimab in advanced cancers. For the study at large: The patients got ivuxolimab, which is an agonistic anti-OX40 (CD134) antibody. Administration of intravenous ivuxolimab to patients occurred every 2 weeks at 0.01 to 10 mg/kg. General observations from the study: Some patients without response likewise showed low normalized clonal expansion. Partial responders treated at 0.1-3.0 mg/kg exhibited clonal expansion among the lowest measured.

Here immunoSEQ multiplex PCR was the method, and the copy in TCRdb shows in-frame clones only, minus some. This table has tens of thousands of clones, 85% to 90% appearing once. Remarks on this clone: The antigen remains undetermined.

Germline V gene data show CDR1 as SNHLY and CDR2 as FYNNEI. Trimming removed 3 bases from V and 7 bases from J; junction bases left unmatched: 11. This CDR3 spans 16 amino acids. The TCR originated in an adult with an advanced solid tumor such as melanoma, head and neck, liver or kidney cancer. This chain uses TRBV2 with TRBJ1-5; TRBD1 agrees at 8 bases. The sample consisted of CD4+ or CD8+ T cells sorted from blood, taken in a trial of the OX40 agonist ivuxolimab. The CDR3 DNA is TGTGCCAGCAGTGAGCGCGGACAGGGAGGGCGGCAGCCCCAGCATTTT. Translation gives CASSERGQGGRQPQHF.